What follows are 21 T cell receptor beta chains derived from one specimen sequenced in a study of blood T cell repertoires in COVID-19. TCRdb's table, derived via immunoSEQ multiplex PCR, lists solely in-frame clones and lacks some. In the table there are 90,000 to 110,000 clones, just under 90% of which are singletons. What was sequenced was peripheral blood. All receptors come from a human donor in a cohort sampled during active COVID-19.

V and J are TRBV6-1 and TRBJ1-5; D not resolved. V was shortened by 1 base and J by 7 bases, with 14 bases between the two germline ends. The CDR3 is 15 residues long. Germline V gene lookup returns CDR1 MNHNS and CDR2 SASEGT. CDR3 DNA sequence: TGTGCCAGCAGTGAAGGCGTAGCGGCAAAACAGCCCCAGCATTTT. Encoded protein: CASSEGVAAKQPQHF.

The chain has TRBV6-6 and TRBJ1-4; 8 bases match TRBD1. This CDR3 region has 14 residues. The ends lost 7 bases at V and 4 bases at J; junction bases unmatched: 5. From germline, CDR1 is MNHNY and CDR2 SVGAGI (reference sequence). This CDR3 reads CASIRQGINEKLFF. The CDR3 DNA is TGTGCCAGCATCAGACAGGGGATTAATGAAAAACTGTTTTTT.

This chain connects TRBV12-2 to TRBJ1-2; the D call TRBD1 from the table was never checked on the DNA. TRBV12-2 is labeled a pseudogene. The CDR3 runs to 15 residues. As DNA, the CDR3 is TGTGCAAGTCGCTCAGGACCGGGACAGGAACATGGCTACACCTTC. Residues: CASRSGPGQEHGYTF.

This chain uses TRBV4-2 with TRBJ1-6; 9 positions agree with TRBD1. After removal of 4 bases from V and 5 bases from J, the junction contained 3 bases not matched to a gene. The length of the CDR3 is 15 residues. Germline V gives CDR1 LGHNA, CDR2 YNFKEQ. The CDR3 bases are TGTGCCAGCAGCCTGCGGGACAGGGATAATTCACCCCTCCACTTT. Its protein is CASSLRDRDNSPLHF.

This chain joins TRBV14 and TRBJ1-4; the D is unclear. This CDR3 contains 12 residues. With 1 base removed from V and 11 bases from J, the gap between germline ends came to 8 bases. CDR1 SGHDN and CDR2 FVKESK come from the germline V gene. The CDR3 region has the DNA TGTGCCAGCAGCCAAGCCCCGGGTAAACTGTTTTTT. The encoded protein is CASSQAPGKLFF.

The chain employs TRBV6-1 and TRBJ2-5, with TRBD2 matching over 7 bases. J lost 4 bases, V lost 3 bases, and 5 bases had no gene match. Germline V gives CDR1 MNHNS, CDR2 SASEGT. The CDR3 has 14 residues. As DNA, the CDR3 is TGTGCCAGCAGTGATACGGGGGAGGGAGAGACCCAGTACTTC. Protein: CASSDTGEGETQYF.

This chain uses TRBV2 with TRBJ2-7; maybe TRBD1 (6 bases). Germline CDR1 is SNHLY and CDR2 is FYNNEI. The V end lost 6 bases, the J end lost 7 bases, and 16 bases lay between the germline ends. The CDR3 has 13 residues. For the CDR3, the DNA is TGTGCCAGCAGGGTCACAGGGCTTACTGAGCAGTACTTC. Translation: CASRVTGLTEQYF.

This chain links TRBV11-3 with TRBJ2-1, with 9 positions matching TRBD2. V lost 1 base to trimming and J lost 8 bases; unmatched junction nucleotides: 6. Germline V gives CDR1 SGHNT, CDR2 YENEEA. The CDR3 length is 15 residues. CDR3 sequence (DNA): TGTGCCAGCAGCTTAGGGTTAGCGGGAGTCGATGAGCAGTTCTTC. Its translation is CASSLGLAGVDEQFF.

V is TRBV28 and J is TRBJ1-6; the match to TRBD1 covers 9 bases. This CDR3 is built from 15 residues. Unmatched junction bases numbered 4, after V lost 3 bases and J lost 7 bases. Germline loops: CDR1 MDHEN, CDR2 SYDVKM. The CDR3 DNA reads as TGTGCCAGCAGTTTTTGGGACAGGGCAAATTCACCCCTCCACTTT. It encodes CASSFWDRANSPLHF.

The CDR3 DNA reads as TGTGCCAGCACCCCATCTGGGGCTAGCGGGGGGGCCCAGTTCTTC. Translating gives CASTPSGASGGAQFF. V gene TRBV11-3 combines with J gene TRBJ2-1, with TRBD2 matching over 12 bases. Germline V gene data show CDR1 as SGHNT and CDR2 as YENEEA. The CDR3 spans 15 residues. Losses at the gene ends were 7 bases for V and 13 bases for J; bases not matched to a gene: 14.

This clone was observed once. The genes are TRBV5-1 and TRBJ1-1; the match to TRBD1 covers 9 bases. V dropped 5 bases and J dropped 3; count of bases not matched to a gene: 8. The germline V gene encodes CDR1 SGHRS and CDR2 YFSETQ. The CDR3 is 15 residues long. The CDR3 sequence: CASRITGGWDTEAFF. CDR3 nucleotide sequence: TGCGCCAGCAGGATCACAGGGGGCTGGGACACTGAAGCTTTCTTT.

The chain links TRBV4-2 to TRBJ1-3; D remains ambiguous. The CDR3 is 17 residues long. Germline V gene sequence: CDR1 LGHNA, CDR2 YNFKEQ. Trimming removed 0 bases from V and 3 bases from J, with 15 bases in between. CDR3 nucleotides: TGTGCCAGCAGCCAAGATAAGAGGGAATTGTTTGGAAACACCATATATTTT. It translates to CASSQDKRELFGNTIYF.

V usage is TRBV6-5 and J usage is TRBJ1-4; D uncertain. The CDR3 has 13 amino acids. Germline V CDR1 and CDR2: MNHEY, SVGAGI. V dropped 6 bases and J dropped 4 bases, with 9 bases sitting between them. The CDR3 DNA sequence: TGTGCCAGCAGATCGCAGATTAATGAAAAACTGTTTTTT. It codes for CASRSQINEKLFF.

This rearrangement joins TRBV5-5 to TRBJ1-4, with a tentative D call TRBD1 (5 bases). The CDR3 covers 14 residues. Germline CDR1 reads SGHKS; CDR2 reads YYEKEE (reference sequence). Trimming took off 0 bases at V and 7 bases at J, with 10 bases between the two ends. CDR3 sequence: CASSLVWGGEKLFF. As DNA, the CDR3 is TGTGCCAGCAGCTTGGTGTGGGGGGGTGAAAAACTGTTTTTT.

The chain combines TRBV28 with TRBJ2-7; 9 nucleotides agree with TRBD1. Germline-derived CDR1 and CDR2 are MDHEN and SYDVKM. The CDR3 runs to 14 residues. V was clipped by 4 bases and J by 5 bases; unmatched bases: 6. The CDR3 region is CASSSGTGINEQYF. CDR3 nucleotide sequence: TGTGCCAGCAGTTCCGGGACAGGGATCAACGAGCAGTACTTC.

The rearrangement links TRBV9 to TRBJ2-7, with 7 bases matching TRBD1. The length of the CDR3 is 15 residues. The germline V gene encodes CDR1 SGDLS and CDR2 YYNGEE. V trimming: 0 bases; J trimming: 1 base; junction bases outside the gene matches: 4. The CDR3 region has the DNA TGTGCCAGCAGCGTAGGACAGGGAGCATCCTACGAGCAGTACTTC. Its protein is CASSVGQGASYEQYF.

J is TRBJ2-1 and V is TRBV24-1; 10 bases align to TRBD2. V was pared by 5 bases and J by 3 bases, with 6 bases of the junction left unmatched. The CDR3 has 16 residues. Germline V lookup: CDR1 KGHDR, CDR2 SFDVKD. The DNA of the CDR3 is TGTGCCACCAGTGGGGTAGCGGGGGGAAACTACAATGAGCAGTTCTTC. Its protein is CATSGVAGGNYNEQFF.

The chain is built from TRBV19 and TRBJ1-4, with a tentative D call TRBD1 (6 bases). Trimming removed 4 bases from V and 8 bases from J, with 11 bases in between. Germline V gives CDR1 LNHDA, CDR2 SQIVND (reference sequence). This CDR3 has 13 residues. In nucleotides, the CDR3 is TGTGCCAGTAGTAGGGGGGGCTTGGAAAAACTGTTTTTT. It encodes CASSRGGLEKLFF. The full variable domain, with the rest looked up from reference TRBV19 and TRBJ1-4, is DGGITQSPKYLFRKEGQNVTLSCEQNLNHDAMYWYRQDPGQGLRLIYYSQIVNDFQKGDIAEGYSVSREKKESFPLTVTSAQKNPTAFYLCASSRGGLEKLFFGSGTQLSVL.

The V call is TRBV4-2, the J call TRBJ2-2; D not resolved. CDR3 length: 12 amino acids. Trimming left V 5 bases short and J 6 bases short, with 7 bases between. CDR1 is LGHNA and CDR2 is YNFKEQ in the germline V gene. The CDR3 sequence is CASSILAGELFF. CDR3 DNA sequence: TGTGCCAGCAGCATATTAGCCGGGGAGCTGTTTTTT.

This clone showed up just a few times. The chain combines TRBV5-4 with TRBJ1-1; D not certain. There are 14 residues in the CDR3. Trimming pared 4 bases from V and 9 bases from J, leaving 19 bases between. Germline V gene data show CDR1 as SGHNT and CDR2 as YYREEE (reference sequence). The CDR3 loop reads CASSPGESAQKAFF. The DNA of the CDR3 is TGTGCCAGCAGCCCGGGAGAGTCGGCCCAGAAAGCTTTCTTT.

The V gene is TRBV6-5, the J gene TRBJ2-7; D perhaps matches TRBD2 (5 bases). The CDR3 has 14 amino acids. Trimming removed 5 bases from V and 0 bases from J, with 11 bases in between. Germline V gene data show CDR1 as MNHEY and CDR2 as SVGAGI. The CDR3 DNA reads TGTGCCAGCAGTCTCGGACTCCTCTCCTACGAGCAGTACTTC. Protein sequence: CASSLGLLSYEQYF.